This T cell receptor (beta chain) emerged from a study of vaccination and CD4 T cells after COVID-19 (dated by TCRdb to between 2021 and 2023). Context from the whole study: Convalescent patients had a positive SARS-CoV-2 result on nasal swab PCR, and of these patients, some 10 had mild disease and one had severe disease. Post-vaccine blood samples were obtained a median of about 70 days after the second vaccine dose, with a range of about 14 to 241 days. The cultures were stimulated with overlapping spike peptide pools from SARS-CoV-2 and from the common cold coronaviruses HCoV-NL63, HCoV-OC43 and HCoV-229E. Participants received two doses of either the Pfizer-BioNTech BNT162b2 vaccine (n=8) or the Moderna mRNA-1273 vaccine (n=2). Six males and four females were included in the convalescent cohort, with two Hispanic individuals, seven Caucasians, two Asians and one multiracial person represented. Post-COVID blood samples from convalescent patients were collected a median of about 100 days after diagnosis, with a range of roughly 35 to 180 days. In some eleven COVID-19 convalescent patients and a few infection-naive healthy vaccine recipients, researchers compared the spike-specific CD4+ TCR repertoire from before mRNA vaccination with the repertoire from after. In control cultures, a CEFX viral epitope pool was used as positive control, an HIV-1 Nef peptide pool was used as negative control, or no peptide was added.

As for this clonotype: There is no known antigen for this receptor. The record has no base qualities; no much larger clone is one base away.

Library generation was performed with PCR. TCR sequencing of DNA from cultured CD4+ T cells used the Oncomine TCR Beta short-read assay at the Johns Hopkins FTIC core. Genomic DNA was extracted from the cultured CD4+ T cells with the QIAamp micro DNA kit. Oncomine TCR Beta libraries made from cultured CD4+ T cells were pooled using unique dual indexes and sequenced on an Illumina iSeq 100. The original pipeline was this. Non-productive sequences were removed, and CDR3s not starting with C, not ending with F or W, or shorter than 7 amino acids were discarded. Antigen-specific clonotypes were identified using the MANAFEST web application through comparison of peptide-stimulated wells with reference and other culture wells. For a clone to be called positive, the clone needed an FDR below 0.05, an odds ratio above 5, and a productive frequency above 0.1% in at least two of three replicate wells. A clonotype was classed as cross-reactive if the clonotype showed significant expansion both in SARS-CoV-2 spike wells and in at least one common cold coronavirus spike condition. Similarity between CDR3 sequences was evaluated in R version 3.6.1 using Levenshtein distances (stringdist) and unrooted phylogenetic trees (ape). TCRdb reran the public reads through fastp at Q25 and MiXCR, keeping productive beta chains. Entries are consolidated by CDR3 protein sequence, retaining the most common genes and DNA. The authors' filters were not applied to this entry. For this sample the table gives some 15,000 distinct CDR3 sequences, of which roughly 53% were detected only once. The ten largest make up about an eighth of the sample.

Summary of the overall study and its limitations: The study included relatively few convalescent patients and did not analyze early timepoints after natural infection. An increase in the median number of SARS-CoV-2-reactive clonotypes from around 20 after infection to 38 after vaccination was observed, but the change was not found to be significant. Among the post-vaccine SARS-CoV-2-reactive clones in convalescent patients, a median approximately 90% showed up only after vaccination, which suggests vaccine-specific priming. In convalescent patients, nearly all vaccine-specific clones (304 of 307) were found to be mono-reactive for SARS-CoV-2 spike rather than cross-reactive with common cold coronaviruses.

The treatment or condition label for this specimen denotes: roughly 11-day PBMC culture with coronavirus spike peptide pools or control peptides (ViraFEST assay). The ViraFEST assay was used in the study, in which antigen-specific T cells were expanded with peptide pools and expanded clonotypes were subsequently identified by TCR sequencing. The positive SARS-CoV-2 PCR tests of the convalescent patients were dated from March to December 2020, before the Alpha, Beta and Delta variants emerged in the United States. PBMCs were cultured at 1.5 million to 2 million per well in IMDM supplemented with approximately 5% human AB serum and 8.5 to 10 IU/ml IL-2, with about 11 ug/ml peptide pools added. Half of the culture medium was replaced with fresh IL-2-containing medium on days 3 and 7. After 10 to 11 days of culture, CD4+ T cells were isolated by negative selection with the EasySep CD4+ T cell isolation kit. Ficoll-Paque Plus gradient centrifugation was used to isolate PBMCs from whole blood, and the isolated PBMCs were then either used fresh or cryopreserved at -140C. Triplicate wells were generally used for each culture condition.

V is reduced by 3 bases and J by 14 bases, leaving a spacing of 14 bases between them. Spanning cysteine to phenylalanine, the CDR3 consists of 13 amino acids. The DNA shown is the 39-base CDR3, in frame from base 1. The germline V gene encodes CDR1 MDHEN and CDR2 SYDVKM. Sequencing input: CD4+ T cells from blood, cultured in vitro. The rearrangement joined TRBV28 to TRBJ1-6; no D segment can be confidently identified. This receptor was taken from a human donor who had recovered from COVID-19. The CDR3 reads CASSLDEGLALHF. Read as DNA, the sequence is TGTGCCAGCAGTTTGGACGAGGGTTTGGCCCTCCACTTT.